This TCR beta chain derives from a study of blood T cell repertoires in COVID-19. Study-level information: COVID-19 samples from acute and convalescent phases originated in the United States, Italy and Spain. Sample material is recorded as cDNA or gDNA derived from T cells, B-cell-depleted T cells, or PBMCs.

How the authors handled the data: Estimates of nucleated cell counts were drawn from the amplification of reference gene primers. Here immunoSEQ multiplex PCR was the method, and the copy in TCRdb shows in-frame clones only, minus some. The DNA was the basis for D and trimming; V, J and clone size are from that table. The sample consists of 100,000 or so clones, more than 70% of them appearing once. CDR1 MNHEY and CDR2 SVGAGI come from the germline V gene. V was cut by 2 bases and J by 0 bases, with 10 bases left in between. The CDR3 loop spans 15 amino acids. This chain uses TRBV6-5 with TRBJ1-1; D is perhaps TRBD1 (5 bases). Specimen: peripheral blood. The sequence came from a woman aged 25-40 years with acute or convalescent COVID-19. CDR3 sequence: CASSYRGRMNTEAFF. DNA for the CDR3: TGTGCCAGCAGTTACAGGGGTCGCATGAACACTGAAGCTTTCTTT.